What follows are 14 T cell receptor beta chains derived from one specimen sequenced in a study of blood T cells in healthy people across ages. It was with a sample-barcoded 5' primer and a J-beta primer mix that a second PCR of roughly 7 to 11 cycles was run. TCRdb recomputed calls from the 5' RACE reads with MiXCR, one row per CDR3 protein. The data show 650,000 to 1,000,000 distinct CDR3 sequences, with 46% seen just once and 15% to 20% held by the top ten. The sample was blood. Receptor source: a man at least 80 years old in good health.

This clonotype was counted only a few times. J is TRBJ1-6 and V is TRBV6-4; unclear D gene. Germline V gives CDR1 MRHNA, CDR2 SNTAGT. The CDR3 spans 13 residues. The V end lost 6 bases, the J end lost 9 bases, and 12 bases lay between the germline ends. The CDR3 protein is CASSESLGSPLHF. For the CDR3, the DNA is TGTGCCAGCAGCGAATCCCTGGGTTCACCCCTCCACTTT.

A remark on this clonotype: This may arise from a read error, as a much more abundant clone is one base away. The gene calls are TRBV10-3 and TRBJ2-1; 8 nucleotides align to TRBD1. Germline V CDR1 and CDR2: ENHRY, SYGVKD. The J segment lost 7 bases and the V segment lost 6 bases, leaving 8 bases of the junction unmatched. The CDR3 is 14 residues long. The CDR3 loop reads CAISPDRDWNEQFF. CDR3 DNA sequence: TGTGCCATCAGCCCGGACAGGGATTGGAATGAGCAGTTCTTC.

This chain links TRBV27 with TRBJ1-4, with unresolved D. V was pared by 2 bases and J by 4 bases, with 11 bases between. CDR1 is MNHEY, CDR2 SMNVEV, per germline (reference sequence). There are 15 residues in the CDR3. The CDR3 sequence: CASSLRAGINEKLFF. DNA for the CDR3: TGTGCCAGCAGTTTACGGGCCGGAATTAATGAAAAACTGTTTTTT.

This clonotype has a handful of counts. In DNA, the CDR3 is TGTGCCAGCAGTGCGCTACAGGGACTTGGACAGCCCCAGCATTTT. Translation: CASSALQGLGQPQHF. V gene TRBV27 combines with J gene TRBJ1-5; possibly TRBD1 for D (6 bases). This CDR3 spans 15 amino acids. Trimming stripped 5 bases from V and 7 bases from J, with 18 bases between. Germline loops: CDR1 MNHEY, CDR2 SMNVEV (reference sequence).

The chain links TRBV28 to TRBJ2-5, with D hard to call. Trimming took off 4 bases at V and 4 bases at J, with 19 bases between the two ends. Looked up from germline, CDR1 is MDHEN and CDR2 is SYDVKM. This CDR3 region has 16 residues. CDR3 sequence (DNA): TGTGCCAGCAGTTCTTCCTTTGGTGCTTTAATAGAGACCCAGTACTTC. It yields the protein CASSSSFGALIETQYF.

The chain combines TRBV18 with TRBJ2-7, with 7 bases matching TRBD2. The CDR3 consists of 15 residues. V trimming: 6 bases; J trimming: 1 base; junction bases outside the gene matches: 9. Germline lookup yields CDR1 KGHSH and CDR2 LQKENI. The CDR3 spells CASSASGKHSYEQYF. The CDR3, as DNA: TGTGCCAGCTCGGCCAGCGGGAAACATTCCTACGAGCAGTACTTC.

The V call is TRBV12-3 or TRBV12-4, the J call TRBJ2-1; 7 bases match TRBD1. The length of the CDR3 is 16 residues. V lost 6 bases to trimming and J lost 1 base; unmatched junction nucleotides: 9. Here the CDR3 reads CASRARQGHSYNEQFF. DNA of the CDR3: TGTGCCAGCAGGGCTAGACAGGGCCATTCCTACAATGAGCAGTTCTTC.

V gene TRBV20-1 combines with J gene TRBJ2-1; D is unclear. The DNA end favors TRBJ2-7, so the J call may be wrong. The CDR3 consists of 13 residues. Per germline, CDR1 DFQATT and CDR2 SNEGSKA (reference sequence). CDR3 in DNA: TGCAGTGCTAGGATGGTCTCCTACAATGAGCAGTACTTC. Amino acid sequence: CSARMVSYNEQYF.

V gene TRBV5-1 combines with J gene TRBJ2-7, with D possibly matching TRBD2 (6 bases). V was shortened by 4 bases and J by 4 bases, with 12 bases between the two germline ends. Germline V gene sequence: CDR1 SGHRS, CDR2 YFSETQ. CDR3 size: 13 residues. The CDR3 region is CASSLPSGYEQYF. DNA for the CDR3: TGCGCCAGCAGCCTCCCAAGCGGGTACGAGCAGTACTTC.

The chain combines TRBV2 with TRBJ2-4, with 10 bases lining up with TRBD2. The J call may be mistaken, given a closer DNA end match to TRBJ2-5. Germline assignment: CDR1 SNHLY and CDR2 FYNNEI. The CDR3 runs to 15 residues. Here the CDR3 DNA reads TGTGCCAGCAGTGAAGCTAGGACTAGCGGAGAGACCCAGTACTTC. It translates to CASSEARTSGETQYF.

The chain joins TRBV14 to TRBJ2-4; D unclear. The last part of the DNA fits TRBJ2-5 better; the J call may be wrong. The CDR3 contains 13 residues. The germline V gene has CDR1 SGHDN and CDR2 FVKESK. CDR3 nucleotides: TGTGCCAGCAACCCCCTCGGCCAAGAGACCCAGTACTTC. This sequence encodes CASNPLGQETQYF.

The chain couples TRBV28 to TRBJ2-7, with 7 positions matching TRBD1. With the DNA end fitting TRBJ2-4 better, the J assignment may be wrong. The CDR3 spans 15 residues. Germline V gene lookup returns CDR1 MDHEN and CDR2 SYDVKM. CDR3 loop: CATTLGGAIGDIQYF. For the CDR3, the DNA is TGTGCCACCACCCTAGGGGGCGCGATTGGAGACATTCAGTACTTC.

This rearrangement joins TRBV6-6 to TRBJ2-3; TRBD2 might be the D (6 bases). CDR1 is MNHNY, CDR2 SVGAGI, per germline (reference sequence). With 8 bases removed from V and 4 bases from J, the gap between germline ends came to 16 bases. This CDR3 spans 14 amino acids. CDR3 DNA: TGTGCCAGCGGCCCTAGTTGGGGGGCAGATACGCAGTATTTT. Protein sequence: CASGPSWGADTQYF.

CDR3 bases: TGTGCCAGCAGCCCCCGGGTGGATCCCACCTACGAGCAGTACTTC. Encoded protein: CASSPRVDPTYEQYF. The gene calls are TRBV7-2 and TRBJ2-7; no firm D call. Trimming removed 5 bases from V and 2 bases from J, with 16 bases in between. CDR1 and CDR2 from the germline V gene are SGHTA and FQGNSA. This CDR3 is 15 amino acids long.